Listed below are T cell receptor beta chains from one sample, sequenced in a study of cytomegalovirus exposure and HLA in healthy donors. Clones were read by immunoSEQ multiplex PCR, and TCRdb kept only the in-frame ones, dropping some. The sample carries some 200,000 clones, around 89% recorded once. Sequenced: PBMCs. These receptors were obtained from a woman younger than 30 in good health and CMV-seronegative. The CDR3 runs from the conserved cysteine through the conserved F or W. D genes are given only for firm matches. Size is stated for part of the rows, as once, few or many counts, or as a class when the clone is expanded.

clone_size: once
v_call: TRBV9
j_call: TRBJ2-5
d_call: TRBD2
cdr3_aa: CASSVSSGGYQETQYF
cdr3_nt: TGTGCCAGCAGCGTATCTTCGGGGGGGTACCAAGAGACCCAGTACTTC

clone_size: -
v_call: TRBV6-1
j_call: TRBJ2-1
d_call: -
cdr3_aa: CASSERDSGTPKKFF
cdr3_nt: TGTGCCAGCAGTGAAAGGGACTCGGGGACTCCTAAAAAGTTCTTC

clone_size: -
v_call: TRBV5-4
j_call: TRBJ2-5
d_call: TRBD2
cdr3_aa: CASSPGGGLAGVGGTQYF
cdr3_nt: TGTGCCAGCAGCCCCGGGGGTGGTTTAGCGGGAGTTGGGGGGACCCAGTACTTC

clone_size: -
v_call: TRBV2
j_call: TRBJ1-5
d_call: -
cdr3_aa: CASSDKGLNQPQHF
cdr3_nt: TGTGCCAGCAGTGATAAGGGACTCAATCAGCCCCAGCATTTT

clone_size: -
v_call: TRBV6-6
j_call: TRBJ2-7
d_call: TRBD2
cdr3_aa: CASRLAGGPRYEQYF
cdr3_nt: TGTGCCAGCAGACTAGCGGGGGGGCCTCGGTACGAGCAGTACTTC

clone_size: -
v_call: TRBV14
j_call: TRBJ2-7
d_call: TRBD1
cdr3_aa: CASRSTGGHEQYF
cdr3_nt: TGTGCCAGCAGGAGTACAGGGGGCCACGAGCAGTACTTC

clone_size: -
v_call: TRBV6-1
j_call: TRBJ1-5
d_call: -
cdr3_aa: CASSEGPLPQHF
cdr3_nt: TGTGCCAGCAGTGAAGGTCCCCTTCCCCAGCATTTT

clone_size: -
v_call: TRBV6-5
j_call: TRBJ2-7
d_call: TRBD1
cdr3_aa: CASSQGQAYEQYF
cdr3_nt: TGTGCCAGCAGTCAAGGACAGGCCTACGAGCAGTACTTC

clone_size: -
v_call: TRBV5-4
j_call: TRBJ2-1
d_call: TRBD2
cdr3_aa: CASTPAGGEQFF
cdr3_nt: TGTGCCAGCACACCCGCGGGGGGTGAGCAGTTCTTC

clone_size: -
v_call: TRBV10-2
j_call: TRBJ2-3
d_call: -
cdr3_aa: CASRGRSGSSRSTDTQYF
cdr3_nt: TGCGCCAGTCGAGGCCGGAGCGGTTCCAGCCGAAGCACAGATACGCAGTATTTT

clone_size: -
v_call: TRBV5-6
j_call: TRBJ2-3
d_call: -
cdr3_aa: CASSYPRVHKGTDTQYF
cdr3_nt: TGTGCCAGCAGCTACCCACGGGTGCACAAGGGCACAGATACGCAGTATTTT

clone_size: -
v_call: TRBV20-1
j_call: TRBJ2-7
d_call: -
cdr3_aa: CSAREAAEQYF
cdr3_nt: TGCAGTGCTAGAGAAGCGGCTGAGCAGTACTTC

clone_size: -
v_call: TRBV2
j_call: TRBJ2-5
d_call: -
cdr3_aa: CASSPLQETQYF
cdr3_nt: TGTGCCAGCAGTCCCTTACAAGAGACCCAGTACTTC

clone_size: few
v_call: TRBV15
j_call: TRBJ2-7
d_call: -
cdr3_aa: CATSRGHGGPREQYF
cdr3_nt: TGTGCCACCAGCAGAGGACATGGAGGGCCGCGAGAGCAGTACTTC

clone_size: -
v_call: TRBV18
j_call: TRBJ2-7
d_call: TRBD1
cdr3_aa: CASSAGQGRFEQYF
cdr3_nt: TGTGCCAGCTCAGCTGGACAGGGCCGTTTCGAGCAGTACTTC

clone_size: -
v_call: TRBV5-8
j_call: TRBJ1-1
d_call: -
cdr3_aa: CASSPRQPRTNTEAFF
cdr3_nt: TGTGCCAGCAGCCCGAGACAGCCTCGAACGAACACTGAAGCTTTCTTT

clone_size: -
v_call: TRBV30
j_call: TRBJ2-1
d_call: -
cdr3_aa: CAWSVRLSSYNEQFF
cdr3_nt: TGTGCCTGGAGTGTACGTCTGAGCTCCTACAATGAGCAGTTCTTC

clone_size: -
v_call: TRBV4-1
j_call: TRBJ1-1
d_call: -
cdr3_aa: CASSPNSRREGTEAFF
cdr3_nt: TGCGCCAGCAGCCCTAACTCGCGCAGGGAAGGGACTGAAGCTTTCTTT

clone_size: -
v_call: TRBV7-9
j_call: TRBJ1-2
d_call: TRBD1
cdr3_aa: CASSGPPRQGRYGYTF
cdr3_nt: TGTGCCAGCAGCGGACCCCCTCGACAGGGAAGGTATGGCTACACCTTC

clone_size: few
v_call: TRBV6-5
j_call: TRBJ2-7
d_call: -
cdr3_aa: CASSYSTATYEQYF
cdr3_nt: TGTGCCAGCAGTTACTCTACAGCCACCTACGAGCAGTACTTC

clone_size: -
v_call: TRBV7-9
j_call: TRBJ2-7
d_call: -
cdr3_aa: CASTLGGGGDEQYF
cdr3_nt: TGTGCCAGCACCCTTGGCGGAGGGGGCGATGAGCAGTACTTC

clone_size: once
v_call: TRBV28
j_call: TRBJ1-2
d_call: TRBD1
cdr3_aa: CASSLDRGLGYTF
cdr3_nt: TGTGCCAGCAGTTTGGACAGGGGGTTGGGCTACACCTTC

clone_size: -
v_call: TRBV5-1
j_call: TRBJ2-1
d_call: TRBD2
cdr3_aa: CASSLGLAGGGDEQFF
cdr3_nt: TGCGCCAGCAGCCTGGGACTAGCGGGAGGAGGCGATGAGCAGTTCTTC

clone_size: -
v_call: TRBV10-3
j_call: TRBJ2-3
d_call: TRBD2
cdr3_aa: CAISDPGLAGVGDTQYF
cdr3_nt: TGTGCCATCAGTGACCCCGGACTAGCGGGGGTGGGAGATACGCAGTATTTT

clone_size: -
v_call: TRBV30
j_call: TRBJ1-2
d_call: TRBD1
cdr3_aa: CAISRDRATNYGYTF
cdr3_nt: TGTGCGATTAGCCGGGACAGAGCTACTAACTATGGCTACACCTTC

clone_size: few
v_call: TRBV5-1
j_call: TRBJ2-5
d_call: TRBD1
cdr3_aa: CASSSPGQQETQYF
cdr3_nt: TGCGCCAGCAGCTCACCGGGACAGCAAGAGACCCAGTACTTC

clone_size: -
v_call: TRBV7-2
j_call: TRBJ1-2
d_call: TRBD1
cdr3_aa: CASSPVGDRESYGYTF
cdr3_nt: TGTGCCAGCAGCCCGGTAGGGGACAGGGAGTCCTATGGCTACACCTTC

clone_size: -
v_call: TRBV14
j_call: TRBJ2-1
d_call: -
cdr3_aa: CASSQGGTGVADEQFF
cdr3_nt: TGTGCCAGCAGCCAAGGCGGAACGGGAGTGGCCGATGAGCAGTTCTTC

clone_size: -
v_call: TRBV5-6
j_call: TRBJ2-7
d_call: TRBD1
cdr3_aa: CASSWTGVLDEQYF
cdr3_nt: TGTGCCAGCAGCTGGACAGGGGTCCTAGACGAGCAGTACTTC

clone_size: -
v_call: TRBV7-2
j_call: TRBJ1-2
d_call: -
cdr3_aa: CASSLTSVNYGYTF
cdr3_nt: TGTGCCAGCAGTCTTACATCAGTAAACTATGGCTACACCTTC

clone_size: -
v_call: TRBV6-5
j_call: TRBJ1-2
d_call: -
cdr3_aa: CASSADRNYGYTF
cdr3_nt: TGTGCCAGCAGTGCGGACAGAAACTATGGCTACACCTTC

clone_size: -
v_call: TRBV5-1
j_call: TRBJ2-3
d_call: -
cdr3_aa: CASSLGGTSTDTQYF
cdr3_nt: TGCGCCAGCAGCTTGGGAGGGACAAGCACAGATACGCAGTATTTT

clone_size: -
v_call: TRBV7-9
j_call: TRBJ1-3
d_call: -
cdr3_aa: CASSLTAGNTIYF
cdr3_nt: TGTGCCAGCAGCTTGACAGCTGGAAACACCATATATTTT

clone_size: -
v_call: TRBV6-5
j_call: TRBJ2-7
d_call: TRBD1
cdr3_aa: CASSQDRASWKQYF
cdr3_nt: TGTGCCAGCAGCCAGGACAGGGCGTCCTGGAAGCAGTACTTC

clone_size: -
v_call: TRBV7-9
j_call: TRBJ2-7
d_call: TRBD2
cdr3_aa: CASSRIAGSSSYEQYF
cdr3_nt: TGTGCCAGCAGCCGAATAGCGGGGTCGAGCTCCTACGAGCAGTACTTC

clone_size: -
v_call: TRBV9
j_call: TRBJ2-5
d_call: -
cdr3_aa: CASSVDIREGTQYF
cdr3_nt: TGTGCCAGCAGCGTCGATATCAGGGAAGGGACCCAGTACTTC

clone_size: -
v_call: TRBV10-3
j_call: TRBJ1-5
d_call: TRBD1
cdr3_aa: CAIRGQEDQPQHF
cdr3_nt: TGTGCCATCAGAGGACAGGAGGATCAGCCCCAGCATTTT

clone_size: -
v_call: TRBV2
j_call: TRBJ1-6
d_call: -
cdr3_aa: CASSVGPSANSPLHF
cdr3_nt: TGTGCCAGCAGTGTTGGACCTAGCGCAAATTCACCCCTCCACTTT

clone_size: -
v_call: TRBV4-3
j_call: TRBJ1-2
d_call: TRBD1
cdr3_aa: CASSQGTGGANYGYTF
cdr3_nt: TGCGCCAGCAGCCAGGGGACAGGGGGAGCTAACTATGGCTACACCTTC

clone_size: -
v_call: TRBV9
j_call: TRBJ1-1
d_call: -
cdr3_aa: CASSVGPPDTEAFF
cdr3_nt: TGTGCCAGCAGCGTAGGTCCCCCGGACACTGAAGCTTTCTTT

clone_size: -
v_call: TRBV7-9
j_call: TRBJ1-3
d_call: TRBD1
cdr3_aa: CASSAGQVSGNTIYF
cdr3_nt: TGTGCCAGCAGCGCGGGACAGGTCTCTGGAAACACCATATATTTT

clone_size: -
v_call: TRBV6-5
j_call: TRBJ2-5
d_call: -
cdr3_aa: CASSYSHRGGTQYF
cdr3_nt: TGTGCCAGCAGTTACTCCCACAGGGGGGGGACCCAGTACTTC

clone_size: -
v_call: TRBV10-1
j_call: TRBJ1-5
d_call: -
cdr3_aa: CASSESRWPGHRTRNPHSQPQHF
cdr3_nt: TGCGCCAGCAGTGAGTCACGTTGGCCGGGACACCGAACGAGAAACCCCCACAGTCAGCCCCAGCATTTT

clone_size: few
v_call: TRBV6-5
j_call: TRBJ1-3
d_call: -
cdr3_aa: CASRAGGNTIYF
cdr3_nt: TGTGCCAGCAGGGCCGGGGGAAACACCATATATTTT

clone_size: few
v_call: TRBV9
j_call: TRBJ2-3
d_call: -
cdr3_aa: CASSAAPGVAGVIDTQYF
cdr3_nt: TGTGCCAGCAGCGCTGCCCCTGGTGTAGCAGGGGTAATAGATACGCAGTATTTT

clone_size: -
v_call: TRBV7-9
j_call: TRBJ1-2
d_call: TRBD1
cdr3_aa: CASSYSQGTAEGYTF
cdr3_nt: TGTGCCAGCAGCTACTCACAGGGGACGGCGGAAGGCTACACCTTC

clone_size: -
v_call: TRBV27
j_call: TRBJ2-7
d_call: -
cdr3_aa: CASSSKGIFYEQYF
cdr3_nt: TGTGCCAGCAGTTCCAAGGGGATCTTCTACGAGCAGTACTTC

clone_size: -
v_call: TRBV5-1
j_call: TRBJ2-2
d_call: -
cdr3_aa: CASSLAESGGVGTGELFF
cdr3_nt: TGCGCCAGCAGCTTGGCTGAGAGTGGAGGTGTTGGCACCGGGGAGCTGTTTTTT

clone_size: -
v_call: TRBV11-2
j_call: TRBJ2-7
d_call: -
cdr3_aa: CASSPLAPYEQYF
cdr3_nt: TGTGCCAGCAGCCCACTAGCCCCCTACGAGCAGTACTTC

clone_size: few
v_call: TRBV14
j_call: TRBJ1-1
d_call: -
cdr3_aa: CASSQAIRDDTEAFF
cdr3_nt: TGTGCCAGCAGTCAGGCGATAAGAGACGACACTGAAGCTTTCTTT

clone_size: -
v_call: TRBV5-4
j_call: TRBJ1-2
d_call: -
cdr3_aa: CASSLTTVNGYTF
cdr3_nt: TGTGCCAGCAGCTTGACGACAGTTAATGGCTACACCTTC

clone_size: -
v_call: TRBV7-2
j_call: TRBJ2-7
d_call: TRBD2
cdr3_aa: CASSLVGTRARDEQYF
cdr3_nt: TGTGCCAGCAGCTTAGTTGGGACTAGGGCAAGGGACGAGCAGTACTTC